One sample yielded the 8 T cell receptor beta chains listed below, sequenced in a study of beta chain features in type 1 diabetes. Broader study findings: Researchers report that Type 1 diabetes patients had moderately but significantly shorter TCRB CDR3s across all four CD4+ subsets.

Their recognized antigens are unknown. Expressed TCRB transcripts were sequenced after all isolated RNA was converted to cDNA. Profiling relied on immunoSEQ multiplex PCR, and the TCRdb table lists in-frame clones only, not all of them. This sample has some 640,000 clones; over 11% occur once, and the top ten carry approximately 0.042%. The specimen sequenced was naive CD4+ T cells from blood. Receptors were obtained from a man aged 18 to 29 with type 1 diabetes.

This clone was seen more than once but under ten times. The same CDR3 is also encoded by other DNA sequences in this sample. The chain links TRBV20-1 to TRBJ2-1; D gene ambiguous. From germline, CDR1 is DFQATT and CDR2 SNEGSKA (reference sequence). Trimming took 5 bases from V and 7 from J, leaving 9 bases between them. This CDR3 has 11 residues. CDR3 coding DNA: TGCAGTGCTTCGGAGAGGAATGAGCAGTTCTTC. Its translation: CSASERNEQFF.

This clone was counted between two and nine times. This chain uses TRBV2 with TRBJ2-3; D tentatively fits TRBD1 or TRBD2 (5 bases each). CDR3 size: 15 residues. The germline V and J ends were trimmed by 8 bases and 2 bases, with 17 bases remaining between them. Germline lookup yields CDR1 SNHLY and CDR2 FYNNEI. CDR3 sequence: CASWRIGHLTDTQYF. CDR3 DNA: TGTGCCAGCTGGAGGATCGGACATCTCACAGATACGCAGTATTTT.

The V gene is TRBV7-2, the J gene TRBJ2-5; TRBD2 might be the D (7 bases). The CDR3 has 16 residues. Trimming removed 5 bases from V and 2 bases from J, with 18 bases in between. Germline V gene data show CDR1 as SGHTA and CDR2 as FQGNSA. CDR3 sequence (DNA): TGTGCCAGCAGCCAGCCGCGCGGGGGACAACAAGAGACCCAGTACTTC. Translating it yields CASSQPRGGQQETQYF.

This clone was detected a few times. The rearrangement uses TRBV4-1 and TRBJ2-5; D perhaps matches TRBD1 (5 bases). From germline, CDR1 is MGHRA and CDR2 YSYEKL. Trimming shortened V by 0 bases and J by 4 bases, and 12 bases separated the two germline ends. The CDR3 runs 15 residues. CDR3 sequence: CASSQEWGRPETQYF. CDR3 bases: TGCGCCAGCAGCCAAGAATGGGGCCGACCAGAGACCCAGTACTTC.

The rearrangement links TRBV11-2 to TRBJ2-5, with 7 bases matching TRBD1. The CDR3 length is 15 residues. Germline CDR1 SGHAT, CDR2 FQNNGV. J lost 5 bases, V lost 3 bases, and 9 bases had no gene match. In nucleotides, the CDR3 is TGTGCCAGCAGCTTGAAAGGGGGCGGCCCGGAGACCCAGTACTTC. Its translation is CASSLKGGGPETQYF.

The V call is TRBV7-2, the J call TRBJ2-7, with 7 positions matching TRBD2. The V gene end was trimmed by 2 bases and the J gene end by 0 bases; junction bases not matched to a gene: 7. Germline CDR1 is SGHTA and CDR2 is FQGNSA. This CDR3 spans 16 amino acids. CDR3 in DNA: TGTGCCAGCAGCTTAATGGCGCGGGGGAGCTCCTACGAGCAGTACTTC. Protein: CASSLMARGSSYEQYF.

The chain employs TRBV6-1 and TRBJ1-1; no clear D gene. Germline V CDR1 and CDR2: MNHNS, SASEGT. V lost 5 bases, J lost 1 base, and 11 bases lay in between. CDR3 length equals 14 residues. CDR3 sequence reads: CASSFRTKNTEAFF. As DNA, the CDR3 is TGTGCCAGCAGTTTCCGGACGAAGAACACTGAAGCTTTCTTT.

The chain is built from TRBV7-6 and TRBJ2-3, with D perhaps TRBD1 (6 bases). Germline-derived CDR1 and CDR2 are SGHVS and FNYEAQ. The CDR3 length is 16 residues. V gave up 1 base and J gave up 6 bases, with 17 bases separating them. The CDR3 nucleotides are TGTGCCAGCAGCTTAGTAGGGGGATCCGGAACCGATACGCAGTATTTT. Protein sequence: CASSLVGGSGTDTQYF.